These 24 T cell receptor beta chains came from one sample sequenced in a study of beta chain features in type 1 diabetes. Isolated RNA was reverse transcribed in full, so expressed TCRB transcripts were sequenced. Using immunoSEQ multiplex PCR, the repertoire was profiled, and TCRdb retains in-frame clones only, with some absent. This sample carries around 290,000 clones, around 7.8% of them seen once, and the ten largest clones take roughly 0.94%. Sequenced: central memory CD4+ T cells from blood. These receptors originate from a woman younger than 30 in good health.

The rearrangement links TRBV27 to TRBJ2-3; 7 bases map to TRBD2. CDR3 size: 14 residues. The junction had 10 bases not matched to a gene; V was cut back by 8 bases and J by 5 bases. Looked up from germline, CDR1 is MNHEY and CDR2 is SMNVEV (reference sequence). CDR3 protein: CASYGLAAGDTQYF. CDR3 in DNA: TGTGCCAGCTACGGGCTAGCGGCGGGAGATACGCAGTATTTT.

The genes are TRBV5-6 and TRBJ2-7, with TRBD2 matching 11 bases. V was clipped by 3 bases and J by 5 bases; unmatched bases: 10. Germline CDR1 SGHDT, CDR2 YYEEEE. The CDR3 totals 16 residues. CDR3 DNA sequence: TGTGCCAGCAGCTCCCCCTGGCTAGCGGGGGGTAACGAGCAGTACGTC. It yields the protein CASSSPWLAGGNEQYV.

This clone was seen many times. J is TRBJ2-3 and V is TRBV18; no definite D call. This CDR3 region has 15 residues. The germline V gene encodes CDR1 KGHSH and CDR2 LQKENI. The V gene lost 8 bases and the J gene lost 2 bases, with 17 bases spanning the gap. CDR3: CASTPQAPPTDTQYF. In DNA form, the CDR3 reads TGTGCCAGCACCCCGCAGGCACCCCCCACAGATACGCAGTATTTT.

This clone was seen a handful of times. Other nucleotide sequences from this sample produce the same CDR3. This chain links TRBV13 with TRBJ2-5; D may correspond to TRBD1 or TRBD2 (6 bases each). The CDR3 is 17 amino acids. CDR1 and CDR2 (germline): PRHDT, FYEKMQ (reference sequence). Trimming shortened V by 5 bases and J by 4 bases, and 23 bases separated the two germline ends. This chain's CDR3 is CASSGKGGDLGGETQYF. For the CDR3, the DNA is TGTGCCAGCAGCGGCAAGGGGGGAGATCTTGGTGGAGAGACCCAGTACTTC.

This clone was counted between two and nine times. The chain joins TRBV30 to TRBJ1-4, with unresolved D. The V and J ends lost 0 bases and 5 bases respectively, with 13 bases between them. The germline gives CDR1 GTSNPN, CDR2 SVGIG (reference sequence). This CDR3 has 15 amino acids. The CDR3 loop reads CAWSVLRAMNEKLFF. Written as DNA, the CDR3 is TGTGCCTGGAGTGTACTCCGGGCAATGAATGAAAAACTGTTTTTT.

This clone was seen only a few times. The chain links TRBV5-5 to TRBJ2-6; no definite D call. Trimming pared 0 bases from V and 0 bases from J, leaving 13 bases between. The CDR3 is 18 amino acids. Germline lookup yields CDR1 SGHKS and CDR2 YYEKEE (reference sequence). The CDR3 loop reads CASSLAAGNPSGANVLTF. Written as DNA, the CDR3 is TGTGCCAGCAGCTTGGCGGCAGGAAACCCCTCTGGGGCCAACGTCCTGACTTTC.

This clone was picked up many times. CDR3 in amino acids: CASSTLSLRGGHSYEQYF. The DNA of the CDR3 is TGTGCCAGCAGCACTCTTAGCCTCCGGGGCGGCCACTCCTACGAGCAGTACTTC. The genes are TRBV14 and TRBJ2-7; the D gene could be TRBD1 or TRBD2 (5 bases each). With 5 bases removed from V and 0 bases from J, the gap between germline ends came to 23 bases. This CDR3 comprises 18 residues. Germline CDR1 reads SGHDN; CDR2 reads FVKESK. Full variable domain (missing parts from reference TRBV14 and TRBJ2-7): EAGVTQFPSHSVIEKGQTVTLRCDPISGHDNLYWYRRVMGKEIKFLLHFVKESKQDESGMPNNRFLAERTGGTYSTLKVQPAELEDSGVYFCASSTLSLRGGHSYEQYFGPGTRLTVT.

This clone was detected only once. The CDR3 coding sequence is TGTGCCAGCAGCCGACAGCTCGGAGGTAGTGAAAAACTGTTTTTT. This sequence encodes CASSRQLGGSEKLFF. The V and J genes are TRBV6-1 and TRBJ1-4; D possibly corresponds to TRBD1 (5 bases). Germline CDR1 reads MNHNS; CDR2 reads SASEGT. The CDR3 extends over 15 amino acids. V was pared by 6 bases and J by 7 bases, with 18 bases between.

This clone turned up a few times. The chain recombines TRBV7-3 with TRBJ1-1; TRBD1 might be the D (5 bases). Germline-derived CDR1 and CDR2 are SGHTA and FQGTGA. The CDR3 extends over 13 amino acids. V gave up 5 bases and J gave up 9 bases, with 16 bases separating them. The CDR3 sequence is CASSQTQGGKAFF. The CDR3 bases are TGTGCCAGCAGCCAAACCCAGGGAGGGAAAGCTTTCTTT.

A few counts support this clone. The V and J genes are TRBV30 and TRBJ1-3; D possibly corresponds to TRBD1 (6 bases). This CDR3 contains 15 residues. Trimming took 4 bases from V and 0 from J, leaving 13 bases between them. Germline assignment: CDR1 GTSNPN and CDR2 SVGIG (reference sequence). The CDR3 coding sequence is TGTGCCTGGACCGGGACACAATACTCTGGAAACACCATATATTTT. Translation: CAWTGTQYSGNTIYF.

This clone was counted only a few times. V and J are TRBV6-5 and TRBJ2-7, with 14 bases fitting TRBD2. This CDR3 is 16 amino acids long. Germline V gene data show CDR1 as MNHEY and CDR2 as SVGAGI. The junction had 7 bases not matched to a gene; V was cut back by 4 bases and J by 5 bases. The CDR3 reads CASSFIPTSGRDEQYF. The CDR3 bases are TGTGCCAGCAGTTTCATCCCGACTAGCGGGAGGGACGAGCAGTACTTC.

The chain links TRBV7-9 to TRBJ1-2; D is uncertain. With 1 base removed from V and 8 bases from J, the gap between germline ends came to 8 bases. Germline CDR1 is SEHNR and CDR2 is FQNEAQ (reference sequence). The CDR3 extends over 12 amino acids. The CDR3 DNA follows: TGTGCCAGCAGCTTAGACCAGAGGGGCTACACCTTC. Protein: CASSLDQRGYTF.

This chain links TRBV7-2 with TRBJ2-7, with unresolved D. Germline V gene lookup returns CDR1 SGHTA and CDR2 FQGNSA. This CDR3 has 13 amino acids. Trimming took 5 bases from V and 3 from J, leaving 11 bases between them. DNA of the CDR3: TGTGCCAGCAGCCTATCAGGATACTACGAGCAGTACTTC. As protein: CASSLSGYYEQYF.

This clone was picked up a small number of times. This chain connects TRBV7-9 to TRBJ2-1, with D hard to call. V lost 1 base, J lost 3 bases, and 7 bases lay in between. Looked up from germline, CDR1 is SEHNR and CDR2 is FQNEAQ (reference sequence). The length of the CDR3 is 14 residues. CDR3 bases: TGTGCCAGCAGCTTAGGGGTCCACTACAATGAGCAGTTCTTC. Protein product: CASSLGVHYNEQFF.

Many counts were recorded for this clone. The genes are TRBV28 and TRBJ1-2; no clear D. V shed 8 bases and J shed 3 bases, with 16 bases lying between them. Germline assignment: CDR1 MDHEN and CDR2 SYDVKM. The CDR3 totals 14 residues. The CDR3 loop reads CASLQHGSHYGYTF. The CDR3 DNA follows: TGTGCCAGCCTCCAACACGGGTCCCACTATGGCTACACCTTC.

This clone was observed a few times. This sequence joins TRBV7-2 and TRBJ1-4, with 8 positions matching TRBD1. CDR3 size: 16 residues. Germline-derived CDR1 and CDR2 are SGHTA and FQGNSA. After removal of 5 bases from V and 3 bases from J, the junction contained 8 bases not matched to a gene. CDR3 DNA sequence: TGTGCCAGCAGCCCCCGGACAGGGCTAGCTAATGAAAAACTGTTTTTT. This encodes CASSPRTGLANEKLFF. The full variable domain, its missing parts supplied by reference TRBV7-2 and TRBJ1-4, is GAGVSQSPSNKVTEKGKDVELRCDPISGHTALYWYRQSLGQGLEFLIYFQGNSAPDKSGLPSDRFSAERTGGSVSTLTIQRTQQEDSAVYLCASSPRTGLANEKLFFGSGTQLSVL.

This clone was counted only a few times. The V call is TRBV7-9, the J call TRBJ2-7, with 8 bases aligning to TRBD1. This CDR3 contains 14 residues. Trimming cost V 5 bases and J 5 bases; bases outside gene matches: 8. The V gene's germline CDR1 is SEHNR and CDR2 FQNEAQ (reference sequence). In DNA form, the CDR3 reads TGTGCCAGCAGCCGAGGACAGGGTGCCCACGAGCAGTACTTC. Translation: CASSRGQGAHEQYF.

This clone was recorded many times. The J gene is TRBJ2-1, the V gene TRBV7-3; 8 positions match TRBD2. This CDR3 region has 12 residues. Germline-derived CDR1 and CDR2 are SGHTA and FQGTGA. Germline trimming cut 5 bases from V and 13 bases from J; bases unmatched to any gene: 7. The CDR3 bases are TGTGCCAGCAGCCCCAGCGCGGGAGGCCAGTTCTTC. As protein: CASSPSAGGQFF.

This clone was counted only a few times. The V call is TRBV9, the J call TRBJ2-1; possibly TRBD2 for D (5 bases). Germline CDR1 and CDR2: SGDLS and YYNGEE. With 4 bases removed from V and 4 bases from J, the gap between germline ends came to 15 bases. The CDR3 length is 15 residues. The CDR3 spells CASSPRGSGYNEQFF. CDR3 sequence (DNA): TGTGCCAGCAGCCCCCGGGGAAGCGGATACAATGAGCAGTTCTTC.

This clone was seen a handful of times. This chain links TRBV2 with TRBJ2-5; D is undetermined. V gave up 10 bases and J gave up 5 bases, with 20 bases separating them. Germline-derived CDR1 and CDR2 are SNHLY and FYNNEI. The CDR3 runs to 14 residues. As DNA, the CDR3 is TGTGCCACGCAGAATACACGTGGGCAGGAGACCCAGTACTTC. Translation: CATQNTRGQETQYF.

This clone has a handful of counts. This sequence joins TRBV6-6 and TRBJ2-1; D tentatively reads TRBD1 or TRBD2 (7 bases each). Trimming removed 8 bases at V and 6 bases at J, with 17 bases between. The CDR3 length is 14 residues. Germline CDR1 is MNHNY and CDR2 is SVGAGI (reference sequence). CDR3 coding DNA: TGTGCCAGCCAGGTCGTCAGGGGGGGCAATGAGCAGTTCTTC. Amino acids: CASQVVRGGNEQFF.

This chain connects TRBV28 to TRBJ1-1, with TRBD1 as a possible D gene (6 bases). The CDR3 extends over 15 amino acids. Trimming took 5 bases from V and 0 from J, leaving 13 bases between them. CDR1 is MDHEN and CDR2 is SYDVKM in the germline V gene. CDR3 region: CASSVAGGMNTEAFF. CDR3 DNA: TGTGCCAGCAGTGTGGCCGGGGGCATGAACACTGAAGCTTTCTTT.

There are a few counts of this clone. The chain employs TRBV5-6 and TRBJ1-2; a weak D match, TRBD1 (6 bases). This CDR3 is 13 amino acids long. Germline V gene sequence: CDR1 SGHDT, CDR2 YYEEEE. V dropped 3 bases and J dropped 4 bases, with 10 bases sitting between them. The CDR3 nucleotides read TGTGCCAGCAGCTCTGACAGGTTCTATGGCTACACCTTC. It codes for CASSSDRFYGYTF.

A few counts support this clone. The chain uses TRBV5-4 and TRBJ2-3; 7 positions agree with TRBD1. CDR3 length equals 14 residues. Trimming removed 5 bases from V and 2 bases from J; junction bases left unmatched: 5. Per germline, CDR1 SGHNT and CDR2 YYREEE (reference sequence). In nucleotides, the CDR3 is TGTGCCAGCAGGTCTGGGACAGTCACAGATACGCAGTATTTT. Amino acid sequence: CASRSGTVTDTQYF.